This T cell receptor beta chain was identified in a study of PD-L1 blockade in urothelial cancer. Overall study context: As for prior chemotherapy regimens, patients had received 0 to 3.

A remark on this clone: Its target is unknown.

The CDR3 spans 13 residues. Germline CDR1 reads LNHDA; CDR2 reads SQIVND (reference sequence). V lost 7 bases to trimming and J lost 4 bases, with 13 bases between them. Libraries were prepared by immunoSEQ multiplex PCR; TCRdb keeps only in-frame clonotypes and omits some of them. The profile shows tens of thousands of clones, nearly 90% of them singletons. Study-wide results and caveats: Pretreatment peripheral blood TCR clonality that fell below the median predicted better survival among the patients studied.

The time point here: pretreatment peripheral blood. The rearrangement links TRBV19 to TRBJ1-2; weak D call: TRBD1 (5 bases). The receptor was isolated from a man in his 60s with urothelial cancer. Sequencing was performed on PBMCs, taken around atezolizumab (anti-PD-L1) treatment. The CDR3, as DNA: TGTGCCAGTAAGATACGGGGGATCTATGGCTACACCTTC. This gives the protein CASKIRGIYGYTF. The entire variable domain, with the rest obtained from reference TRBV19 and TRBJ1-2, is as follows: DGGITQSPKYLFRKEGQNVTLSCEQNLNHDAMYWYRQDPGQGLRLIYYSQIVNDFQKGDIAEGYSVSREKKESFPLTVTSAQKNPTAFYLCASKIRGIYGYTFGSGTRLTVV.